These 27 T cell receptor beta chains originate from one sample sequenced in a study of blood T cell repertoires in COVID-19. Sequencing used immunoSEQ multiplex PCR; TCRdb keeps in-frame clones, though not all of them. The sample yields some 670,000 clones, 75% to 90% seen once. What was sequenced was peripheral blood. The receptors were gathered from a woman between 18 and 29 years old with acute or convalescent COVID-19.

This chain uses TRBV6-1 with TRBJ2-3; D gene ambiguous. The CDR3 is 12 residues long. The germline V gene encodes CDR1 MNHNS and CDR2 SASEGT. V was cut by 1 base and J by 4 bases, with 3 bases left in between. The DNA for the CDR3 is TGTGCCAGCAGTGAAGGCGCAGATACGCAGTATTTT. Translating gives CASSEGADTQYF.

The gene calls are TRBV12-3 or TRBV12-4 and TRBJ2-7; D perhaps matches TRBD1 (6 bases). Trimming left V 3 bases short and J 6 bases short, with 12 bases between. This CDR3 spans 13 amino acids. The CDR3: CASSFTGKGEQYF. Here the CDR3 DNA reads TGTGCCAGCAGTTTTACAGGGAAAGGCGAGCAGTACTTC.

The V call is TRBV7-2, the J call TRBJ1-1; no firm D call. Germline V CDR1 and CDR2: SGHTA, FQGNSA. This CDR3 is 18 amino acids long. Trimming cost V 0 bases and J 0 bases, with 17 bases left between them. The CDR3 protein is CASSLATGGIRMNTEAFF. CDR3 DNA sequence: TGTGCCAGCAGCTTAGCGACGGGAGGGATACGCATGAACACTGAAGCTTTCTTT.

The genes are TRBV5-6 and TRBJ1-5; D may be TRBD1 (6 bases). Germline loops: CDR1 SGHDT, CDR2 YYEEEE. The CDR3 extends over 14 amino acids. V shed 2 bases and J shed 5 bases, with 11 bases lying between them. CDR3 protein: CASSFYQGYQPQHF. DNA for the CDR3: TGTGCCAGCAGCTTTTACCAGGGGTATCAGCCCCAGCATTTT.

V usage is TRBV3-1 (or the pseudogene TRBV3-2) and J usage is TRBJ1-1; D unclear. The CDR3 consists of 14 residues. CDR1 is LGHDT and CDR2 is YNNKEL in the germline V gene (reference sequence). V lost 4 bases to trimming and J lost 3 bases, with 12 bases between them. CDR3 nucleotide sequence: TGTGCCAGCAGCCCAGGTGTGGTATACACTGAAGCTTTCTTT. Its translation is CASSPGVVYTEAFF.

J is TRBJ1-1 and V is TRBV30, with 7 bases that match TRBD1. V was pared by 0 bases and J by 4 bases, with 5 bases of the junction left unmatched. The CDR3 length is 14 residues. CDR1 is GTSNPN, CDR2 SVGIG, per germline (reference sequence). Here the CDR3 DNA reads TGTGCCTGGAGTGTACAGGGGATTTTCACTGAAGCTTTCTTT. Amino acid sequence: CAWSVQGIFTEAFF.

The CDR3 here is CASSIQDFLNQPQHF. DNA of the CDR3: TGTGCCAGCAGTATACAGGATTTCCTCAATCAGCCCCAGCATTTT. V usage is TRBV2 and J usage is TRBJ1-5; the D gene is possibly TRBD1 (5 bases). This CDR3 is built from 15 residues. The germline V and J ends were trimmed by 5 bases and 3 bases, with 14 bases remaining between them. Looked up from germline, CDR1 is SNHLY and CDR2 is FYNNEI.

This clone came up a few times. V and J are TRBV3-1 (or the pseudogene TRBV3-2) and TRBJ1-3; D remains unclear. Trimming stripped 4 bases from V and 0 bases from J, with 13 bases between. Germline V gene data show CDR1 as LGHDT and CDR2 as YNNKEL (reference sequence). This CDR3 spans 16 amino acids. The CDR3, as DNA: TGTGCCAGCAGCCCCCGCGGACTGATCTCTGGAAACACCATATATTTT. This codes for CASSPRGLISGNTIYF.

This clone has only a few counts. V usage is TRBV5-1 and J usage is TRBJ1-5; D is possibly TRBD1 (5 bases). V was cut by 3 bases and J by 7 bases, with 17 bases left in between. The germline CDR1 and CDR2 sequences are SGHRS and YFSETQ. There are 15 residues in the CDR3. The DNA of the CDR3 is TGCGCCAGCAGCTCCGGACATTCGGAAGACCAGCCCCAGCATTTT. This translates into CASSSGHSEDQPQHF.

This rearrangement joins TRBV19 to TRBJ2-3, with 13 bases aligning to TRBD2. J was trimmed by 10 bases and V by 8 bases; bases with no gene match: 18. There are 17 residues in the CDR3. Germline V gene data show CDR1 as LNHDA and CDR2 as SQIVND (reference sequence). The CDR3 nucleotides read TGTGCCAGTTCCACCCGCTCCCGGGGACTAGCGGGACAAGCGCAGTATTTT. Amino acid sequence: CASSTRSRGLAGQAQYF. Full variable domain (outside the CDR3, taken from reference TRBV19 and TRBJ2-3): DGGITQSPKYLFRKEGQNVTLSCEQNLNHDAMYWYRQDPGQGLRLIYYSQIVNDFQKGDIAEGYSVSREKKESFPLTVTSAQKNPTAFYLCASSTRSRGLAGQAQYFGPGTRLTVL.

In regard to this clone: Other nucleotide sequences from this sample produce the same CDR3. The V gene is TRBV6-2 or TRBV6-3, the J gene TRBJ2-3; a weak D match, TRBD2 (6 bases). The CDR3 has 14 residues. Trimming removed 4 bases at V and 2 bases at J, with 10 bases between. Germline loops: CDR1 MNHEY, CDR2 SVGEGT. The CDR3 sequence: CASSSGGATDTQYF. In nucleotides, the CDR3 is TGTGCCAGCAGTTCCGGGGGTGCCACAGATACGCAGTATTTT.

The V call is TRBV5-5, the J call TRBJ2-7; D is unresolved. Trimming stripped 2 bases from V and 0 bases from J, with 6 bases between. This CDR3 contains 13 residues. Germline V gene data show CDR1 as SGHKS and CDR2 as YYEKEE (reference sequence). In DNA form, the CDR3 reads TGTGCCAGCAGCTTTCAGGTCTCCTACGAGCAGTACTTC. Translated: CASSFQVSYEQYF. The complete variable domain, with remaining parts taken from reference TRBV5-5 and TRBJ2-7, reads DAGVTQSPTHLIKTRGQQVTLRCSPISGHKSVSWYQQVLGQGPQFIFQYYEKEERGRGNFPDRFSARQFPNYSSELNVNALLLGDSALYLCASSFQVSYEQYFGPGTRLTVT.

The rearrangement joins TRBV5-1 to TRBJ2-7; 7 bases fit TRBD2. This CDR3 comprises 11 residues. From germline, CDR1 is SGHRS and CDR2 YFSETQ. Trimming at V came to 4 bases and at J to 11 bases, leaving 6 bases not matched to a gene. The DNA of the CDR3 is TGCGCCAGCAGCACCGGAGCGGGGAAGTACTTC. Protein product: CASSTGAGKYF.

This chain uses TRBV2 with TRBJ1-2, with D possibly TRBD1 on 5 matching bases. V was cut by 8 bases and J by 1 base, with 14 bases left in between. The CDR3 is made up of 14 amino acids. Per the germline V gene, CDR1 is SNHLY and CDR2 is FYNNEI. DNA of the CDR3: TGTGCCAGCCGCTTGGGGGGATTTAACTATGGCTACACCTTC. It specifies CASRLGGFNYGYTF.

The chain combines TRBV5-1 with TRBJ2-1; 7 bases fit TRBD1. Germline CDR1 reads SGHRS; CDR2 reads YFSETQ. The CDR3 length is 13 residues. The trim removed 2 bases at V and 7 bases at J, leaving 3 bases unmatched. The CDR3 DNA is TGCGCCAGCAGCTTAGGGGGCCTAAATGAGCAGTTCTTC. It encodes CASSLGGLNEQFF.

This clone turned up a few times. The genes are TRBV2 and TRBJ1-2; a possible D gene is TRBD1 (6 bases). The CDR3 has 12 residues. Trimming took 9 bases from V and 4 from J, leaving 12 bases between them. CDR1 and CDR2 from the germline V gene are SNHLY and FYNNEI. The CDR3 is CARGQKVYGYTF. The CDR3 bases are TGTGCCAGGGGACAAAAGGTCTATGGCTACACCTTC.

The V call is TRBV5-1, the J call TRBJ2-3; 8 bases agree with TRBD2. The CDR3 loop spans 15 amino acids. Germline CDR1 and CDR2: SGHRS and YFSETQ. V trimming: 6 bases; J trimming: 2 bases; junction bases outside the gene matches: 8. The CDR3 DNA follows: TGCGCCAGCAAGGATAGCGGGGCCCCCACAGATACGCAGTATTTT. Its translation: CASKDSGAPTDTQYF.

The CDR3 DNA sequence: TGCGCCAGCAGCCCTTCCGCAGGGTACGAGCAGTACTTC. It is translated as CASSPSAGYEQYF. The chain uses TRBV4-3 and TRBJ2-7; D perhaps matches TRBD1 (5 bases). There are 13 residues in the CDR3. Germline V gives CDR1 LGHNA, CDR2 YSLEER. Trimming removed 4 bases at V and 4 bases at J, with 11 bases between.

V usage is TRBV5-1 and J usage is TRBJ1-3; D is undetermined. The CDR3 consists of 15 residues. V was shortened by 4 bases and J by 3 bases, with 14 bases between the two germline ends. CDR1 is SGHRS, CDR2 YFSETQ, per germline. CDR3: CASSLGPSGGNTIYF. The CDR3 nucleotides are TGCGCCAGCAGCCTCGGTCCGTCTGGTGGAAACACCATATATTTT.

About this clone itself: The sample has other DNA sequences that encode this CDR3 too. The chain combines TRBV24-1 with TRBJ1-4, with 10 positions matching TRBD1. V was pared by 4 bases and J by 7 bases, with 5 bases of the junction left unmatched. The CDR3 has 15 residues. Per germline, CDR1 KGHDR and CDR2 SFDVKD. In nucleotides, the CDR3 is TGTGCCACCAGTGACCCGGACAGGGGGGGTGAAAAACTGTTTTTT. The encoded protein is CATSDPDRGGEKLFF.

The count of this clone is one. CDR3 sequence: CASSLAGGQGNYEQYF. The DNA for the CDR3 is TGTGCCAGCAGCTTGGCGGGGGGCCAGGGGAACTACGAGCAGTACTTC. The chain links TRBV5-4 to TRBJ2-7, with D perhaps matching TRBD2 (7 bases). Trimming removed 0 bases from V and 3 bases from J, with 16 bases in between. Germline-derived CDR1 and CDR2 are SGHNT and YYREEE (reference sequence). This CDR3 spans 16 amino acids.

V and J are TRBV7-2 and TRBJ1-2; D unclear. This CDR3 has 12 residues. Germline values: CDR1 SGHTA, CDR2 FQGNSA. Trimming took off 3 bases at V and 6 bases at J, with 8 bases between the two ends. CDR3 region: CASSLMRNGYTF. The CDR3 DNA is TGTGCCAGCAGCTTGATGCGGAATGGCTACACCTTC.

The table lists this clone with a count of one. V gene TRBV9 combines with J gene TRBJ2-2, with TRBD1 as a possible D gene (6 bases). The CDR3 length is 13 residues. V lost 3 bases, J lost 5 bases, and 8 bases lay in between. Looked up from germline, CDR1 is SGDLS and CDR2 is YYNGEE. CDR3 nucleotides: TGTGCCAGCAGCGCTGGACAGACCGGGGAGCTGTTTTTT. Amino acid sequence: CASSAGQTGELFF.

This clone was seen a single time. The chain is built from TRBV24-1 and TRBJ2-5, with a possible D match to TRBD2 (6 bases). In germline, CDR1 is KGHDR, CDR2 SFDVKD. Trimming shortened V by 4 bases and J by 1 base, and 12 bases separated the two germline ends. CDR3 length equals 15 residues. CDR3 coding DNA: TGTGCCACCAGTGACCCAGCGGGTCTCCAAGAGACCCAGTACTTC. This translates into CATSDPAGLQETQYF.

This chain connects TRBV11-2 to TRBJ2-7; D might be TRBD2 (6 bases). Trimming stripped 6 bases from V and 3 bases from J, with 18 bases between. CDR3 length: 15 residues. Germline CDR1 SGHAT, CDR2 FQNNGV. CDR3 DNA: TGTGCCAGCAGGGGACTTGGTGGGGGGAGCTACGAGCAGTACTTC. The encoded protein is CASRGLGGGSYEQYF.

This clone was seen only once. V is TRBV7-8 and J is TRBJ2-2, with D uncertain. The germline V and J ends were trimmed by 4 bases and 7 bases, with 13 bases remaining between them. Germline assignment: CDR1 SGHVS and CDR2 FQNEAQ. This CDR3 is built from 14 residues. The DNA for the CDR3 is TGTGCCAGCAGCTCCTTAGTTGGCGGCGGGGAGCTGTTTTTT. This sequence encodes CASSSLVGGGELFF.

The rearrangement uses TRBV6-2 or TRBV6-3 and TRBJ1-1, with D possibly TRBD1 on 6 matching bases. Germline values: CDR1 MNHEY, CDR2 SVGEGT. The V end lost 5 bases, the J end lost 0 bases, and 10 bases lay between the germline ends. This CDR3 has 14 residues. The CDR3 sequence: CASSGGQMNTEAFF. The DNA of the CDR3 is TGTGCCAGCAGTGGCGGACAGATGAACACTGAAGCTTTCTTT.